The entry that follows covers one T cell receptor beta chain sequence. Antigen unknown. Everyone who donated was a healthy bone marrow donor. In the PCR, 60 Vbeta and 13 Jbeta primers were used. Per the study methods: Approximately 72 million unique TCR beta chains, roughly 11 million of them shared, were counted by a later analysis. Clones were sequenced by immunoSEQ multiplex PCR, and TCRdb holds only the in-frame ones, with some missing. V and J calls and clone size are as listed in that table; D and trimming were resolved from the DNA. The sample yields 200,000 to 250,000 clones, about 83% seen once. The sample is drawn from a study of cytomegalovirus exposure and HLA in healthy donors. Across the whole study: Earlier work reported some 110 million unique TCR beta sequences from about 190 million T cells. Study-wide results and limits: Later analysis demonstrated an association between a missense DCLRE1C variant and TCR beta V- and J-gene trimming.

CDR3 length: 18 amino acids. Germline CDR1 and CDR2: LGHNA and YSLEER. The V gene end was trimmed by 2 bases and the J gene end by 0 bases; junction bases not matched to a gene: 7. The chain links TRBV4-3 to TRBJ2-2; 9 bases are shared with TRBD2. Sequencing was performed on PBMCs. The receptor comes from a human donor in good health. Here the CDR3 reads CASSQSRGGFANTGELFF. CDR3 coding DNA: TGCGCCAGCAGCCAATCGCGGGGGGGCTTCGCGAACACCGGGGAGCTGTTTTTT.